This is a list of T cell receptor beta chains from one sample in a study of cytotoxic CD8 clonotypes in ibrutinib-treated CLL. This table comes from immunoSEQ multiplex PCR, and its TCRdb copy is limited to in-frame clones, with some not included. The sample lists fewer than 400,000 clones; roughly 71% were seen once. This specimen was PBMCs, taken after 36 months of ibrutinib treatment. The receptors here all came from a human donor with chronic lymphocytic leukemia. Both conserved end residues are trimmed from each CDR3.

v_gene: TRBV5-1; j_gene: TRBJ2-7; CDR3aa: ASSLAGSHYEQY
v_gene: TRBV5-1; j_gene: TRBJ1-1; CDR3aa: ASSGGGGNTEAF
v_gene: TRBV2; j_gene: TRBJ2-7; CDR3aa: ASIESADEQY
v_gene: TRBV4-1; j_gene: TRBJ1-2; CDR3aa: ASSPVGTDYGYT
v_gene: TRBV7-8; j_gene: TRBJ1-5; CDR3aa: ASSLAFGRTGALNQPQH
v_gene: TRBV19; j_gene: TRBJ2-7; CDR3aa: ASSNTGGREQY
v_gene: TRBV13; j_gene: TRBJ2-5; CDR3aa: ASTRGETQY
v_gene: TRBV18; j_gene: TRBJ2-1; CDR3aa: ASSPAGRYNEQF
v_gene: TRBV5-1; j_gene: TRBJ2-1; CDR3aa: ASSLRDRGFDEQF
v_gene: TRBV4-1; j_gene: TRBJ1-2; CDR3aa: ASSTGTGTVYGYT
v_gene: TRBV4-1; j_gene: TRBJ1-2; CDR3aa: ASSPYSSGYGYT
v_gene: TRBV13; j_gene: TRBJ2-3; CDR3aa: ASSLAGKGNTQY
v_gene: TRBV7-2; j_gene: TRBJ1-1; CDR3aa: ASSLVWGMDTEAF
v_gene: TRBV5-1; j_gene: TRBJ2-1; CDR3aa: ASSSHGLARSSYNEQF
v_gene: TRBV6-5; j_gene: TRBJ1-5; CDR3aa: ASSVQGGQPQH
v_gene: TRBV6-6; j_gene: TRBJ1-2; CDR3aa: ASSYSYPGGYGYT
v_gene: TRBV5-1; j_gene: TRBJ1-1; CDR3aa: ASSFGNTEAF
v_gene: TRBV29-1; j_gene: TRBJ2-3; CDR3aa: SVDASGRADTQY
v_gene: TRBV19; j_gene: TRBJ1-3; CDR3aa: AKPRWGSSGNTIY
v_gene: TRBV7-8; j_gene: TRBJ1-6; CDR3aa: ASSVTRGNSPLH
v_gene: TRBV4-2; j_gene: TRBJ2-5; CDR3aa: ASSQEEWLAETQY
v_gene: TRBV6-1; j_gene: TRBJ2-7; CDR3aa: AVGPQPTYEQY
v_gene: TRBV5-6; j_gene: TRBJ2-5; CDR3aa: ASSLVVGTETQY
v_gene: TRBV5-1; j_gene: TRBJ2-3; CDR3aa: ASSSTSGDFSDTQY
v_gene: TRBV9; j_gene: TRBJ2-1; CDR3aa: ASSVVGGDFPYNEQF
v_gene: TRBV6-6; j_gene: TRBJ2-4; CDR3aa: ASLKGQGTIQY
v_gene: TRBV9; j_gene: TRBJ1-2; CDR3aa: ASSEWEGGYGYT
v_gene: TRBV15; j_gene: TRBJ1-2; CDR3aa: ATSRTKPGQGYYT
v_gene: TRBV7-2; j_gene: TRBJ1-5; CDR3aa: ASSFSGEGQPQH
v_gene: TRBV11-2; j_gene: TRBJ2-7; CDR3aa: ASSLGPVWREDPYEQY
v_gene: TRBV7-8; j_gene: TRBJ2-7; CDR3aa: ASSLRARFWQY
v_gene: TRBV7-8; j_gene: TRBJ1-1; CDR3aa: ASSSSFSPGTGFGTEAF
v_gene: TRBV9; j_gene: TRBJ2-1; CDR3aa: ASSVASGLAGDNEQF
v_gene: TRBV5-1; j_gene: TRBJ2-5; CDR3aa: ASSLRGPQVQETQY
v_gene: TRBV15; j_gene: TRBJ2-3; CDR3aa: ATSGTSRTDTQY
v_gene: TRBV6-5; j_gene: TRBJ2-2; CDR3aa: ASSFGLVGTGELF
v_gene: TRBV6-6; j_gene: TRBJ1-5; CDR3aa: ASRKTGLGNQPQH